The source of this TCR beta chain is a study of CD8+ T cells in alopecia areata. Notes on the study in general: Scalp clonality, together with expanded CD8+ clones among the top 100, fell significantly with tofacitinib. There were many expanded lesional clones persisting in scalp and blood during tofacitinib.

Germline V gives CDR1 SGHNT, CDR2 YYREEE (reference sequence). CDR3 size: 12 residues. The V segment lost 4 bases and the J segment 10 bases; nucleotides outside the gene matches: 6. A remark on this clone: Its antigen is as yet unknown.

Treatment indicated: oral pan-JAK inhibitor, 5-10 mg twice daily. The authors extracted RNA and reverse transcribed it into cDNA as the sequencing template. Data came from immunoSEQ multiplex PCR; TCRdb stores just in-frame clones and leaves some out. The sample includes about 210,000 clones, roughly 44% of them seen just once. The source is a human donor with alopecia areata. The chain links TRBV5-4 to TRBJ1-1; 8 positions agree with TRBD1. This specimen consisted of CD4+ T cells sorted from blood, obtained between weeks 36 and 40, from a patient treated with tofacitinib. CDR3 region: CASSVPDRGAFF. The CDR3 nucleotides read TGTGCCAGCAGCGTACCTGACAGGGGAGCTTTCTTT.